A selection of T cell receptor beta chains follows, all from one sample in a study of control samples from healthy donors and cancer patients. Generated by immunoSEQ multiplex PCR, the TCRdb table keeps only in-frame clones and is missing some. The data contain about 130,000 clones, roughly 94% of them singletons. The sample consisted of PBMCs. The source of these receptors is a man in his 60s with colorectal cancer. Each CDR3 is given with its conserved first and last residue. The order of the fields is V gene, clone size, D gene, J gene, CDR3 protein, CDR3 DNA. A D gene is named only where the DNA matches it firmly. Rows may omit the clone size; those that give it use once, few, many or a size class.

TRBV7-2,-,-,TRBJ2-5,CATQPLGETQYF,TGTGCCACCCAGCCGCTAGGGGAGACCCAGTACTTC
TRBV2,-,-,TRBJ1-2,CASSEGPTGGYTF,TGTGCCAGCAGTGAGGGCCCCACGGGAGGCTACACCTTC
TRBV2,once,TRBD1,TRBJ2-5,CASSGQGGGETQYF,TGTGCCAGCAGTGGACAGGGGGGCGGAGAGACCCAGTACTTC
TRBV6-1,-,-,TRBJ2-2,CASSEGLPADELFF,TGTGCCAGCAGTGAAGGTCTACCGGCAGACGAGCTGTTTTTT
TRBV3-1/TRBV3-2,-,TRBD1,TRBJ2-3,CASSQTGAGDTQYF,TGTGCCAGCAGCCAGACAGGGGCGGGAGATACGCAGTATTTT
TRBV6-4,-,-,TRBJ1-5,CASRPLGSNQPQHF,TGTGCCAGCAGACCCCTGGGGAGCAATCAGCCCCAGCATTTT
TRBV3-1/TRBV3-2,-,-,TRBJ2-1,CASSQISGTGNLKQFF,TGTGCCAGCAGCCAAATATCCGGAACAGGGAACTTAAAGCAGTTCTTC
TRBV18,-,TRBD1,TRBJ2-1,CASSPSGTGIDEQFF,TGTGCCAGCTCACCATCCGGGACAGGGATCGATGAGCAGTTCTTC
TRBV5-3,-,TRBD1,TRBJ2-5,CARSFPQGKGQETQYF,TGTGCCAGAAGCTTTCCACAGGGGAAGGGGCAAGAGACCCAGTACTTC
TRBV7-2,-,TRBD1,TRBJ2-7,CASSPRQGAGEQYF,TGTGCCAGCAGCCCCAGACAGGGGGCCGGCGAGCAGTACTTC
TRBV5-4,-,-,TRBJ1-2,CASSLAGAGGYTF,TGTGCCAGCAGCTTGGCAGGGGCGGGCGGCTACACCTTC
TRBV6-5,-,-,TRBJ2-2,CASRSGGTGELFF,TGTGCCAGTCGATCCGGGGGCACCGGGGAGCTGTTTTTT
TRBV7-9,-,TRBD2,TRBJ2-1,CASSPPAGSYNEQFF,TGTGCCAGCAGCCCCCCAGCGGGGTCCTACAATGAGCAGTTCTTC
TRBV27,once,-,TRBJ2-4,CASSLRGAGSKNIQYF,TGTGCCAGCAGTTTGAGAGGGGCTGGGTCCAAAAACATTCAGTACTTC
TRBV9,-,-,TRBJ1-6,CASSVGGSYNSPLHF,TGTGCCAGCAGCGTAGGGGGTTCCTATAATTCACCCCTCCACTTT
TRBV2,-,-,TRBJ2-7,CASTARGDGNEQYF,TGTGCCAGCACCGCGAGGGGGGACGGAAACGAGCAGTACTTC
TRBV3-1/TRBV3-2,-,-,TRBJ1-2,CASSQDIVERGYGYTF,TGTGCCAGCAGCCAAGATATAGTAGAGAGAGGCTATGGCTACACCTTC
TRBV7-2,-,-,TRBJ1-5,CASSLLRDQPQHF,TGTGCCAGCAGCTTACTACGGGATCAGCCCCAGCATTTT
TRBV10-1,once,-,TRBJ2-7,CASSESTGHEQYF,TGCGCCAGCAGTGAGTCGACGGGGCACGAGCAGTACTTC
TRBV24-1,-,-,TRBJ1-4,CATSEATGEKLFF,TGTGCCACCAGTGAGGCTACGGGTGAAAAACTGTTTTTT
TRBV7-2,-,TRBD1,TRBJ1-2,CASSFDRGNYGYTF,TGTGCCAGCAGCTTTGACAGGGGTAACTATGGCTACACCTTC
TRBV7-8,-,TRBD2,TRBJ2-3,CASSLGLAGGQDTQYF,TGTGCCAGCAGCTTAGGACTAGCGGGGGGGCAAGATACGCAGTATTTT
TRBV30,-,TRBD1,TRBJ1-1,CASDRGGTEAFF,TGTGCCAGCGACAGGGGAGGGACTGAAGCTTTCTTT
TRBV5-1,-,TRBD2,TRBJ2-3,CASSQGLAGITDTQYF,TGCGCCAGCAGCCAGGGACTAGCGGGGATCACAGATACGCAGTATTTT
TRBV5-8,-,TRBD1,TRBJ1-1,CASSLGQGVDTEAFF,TGTGCCAGCAGCTTGGGACAGGGAGTCGACACTGAAGCTTTCTTT
TRBV24-1,-,-,TRBJ1-2,CATSDLYGYTF,TGTGCCACCAGTGATCTTTATGGCTACACCTTC
TRBV5-1,-,-,TRBJ2-1,CASSLEVAGLNEQFF,TGCGCCAGCAGCTTGGAGGTTGCAGGCTTAAATGAGCAGTTCTTC
TRBV2,few,TRBD2,TRBJ2-3,CASSEGLGLAGTDTQYF,TGTGCCAGCAGTGAAGGGCTGGGACTAGCGGGCACAGATACGCAGTATTTT
TRBV3-1/TRBV3-2,-,-,TRBJ1-1,CASSQLSLQRAFF,TGTGCCAGCAGCCAGTTGTCCCTACAGCGGGCTTTCTTT
TRBV3-1/TRBV3-2,-,-,TRBJ1-6,CASSDMGPISYINSPLHF,TGTGCCAGCAGCGACATGGGTCCCATTTCATACATCAATTCACCCCTCCACTTT
TRBV3-1/TRBV3-2,-,-,TRBJ1-1,CASSQGEGNTEAFF,TGTGCCAGCAGCCAAGGGGAGGGGAACACTGAAGCTTTCTTT
TRBV14,-,TRBD1,TRBJ1-2,CASSPLDRASGYTF,TGTGCCAGCAGCCCCCTCGACAGGGCGAGCGGCTACACCTTC
TRBV25-1,-,-,TRBJ1-3,CASSDPSSGNTIYF,TGTGCCAGCAGCGACCCTTCCTCTGGAAACACCATATATTTT
TRBV19,-,-,TRBJ1-5,CASSRGWDNNQPQHF,TGTGCCAGTAGTAGGGGCTGGGATAACAATCAGCCCCAGCATTTT
TRBV19,-,-,TRBJ1-1,CASSPWGGMNTEAFF,TGTGCCAGTAGTCCTTGGGGGGGGATGAACACTGAAGCTTTCTTT
TRBV6-5,-,TRBD1,TRBJ1-5,CASREGAGNQPQHF,TGTGCCAGCAGAGAGGGGGCGGGCAATCAGCCCCAGCATTTT
TRBV10-3,-,TRBD1,TRBJ2-1,CASYEPGTEYNEQFF,TGTGCCAGTTACGAACCCGGGACAGAGTACAATGAGCAGTTCTTC
TRBV5-6,-,TRBD1,TRBJ1-2,CASSLGQADYGYTF,TGTGCCAGCAGCTTAGGACAGGCTGATTACGGCTACACCTTC
TRBV2,few,-,TRBJ2-3,CASVPSGLLEDTQYF,TGTGCCAGCGTCCCTTCGGGACTCCTGGAGGATACGCAGTATTTT
TRBV11-2,-,TRBD1,TRBJ2-1,CASSLKGQGAPRGQFF,TGTGCCAGCAGCTTAAAGGGACAGGGGGCCCCACGAGGGCAGTTCTTC
TRBV29-1,-,TRBD1,TRBJ1-2,CSVERQGRRNGYTF,TGCAGCGTTGAGCGACAGGGAAGGAGGAATGGCTACACCTTC
TRBV29-1,-,-,TRBJ1-3,CSVGEGYGNTIYF,TGCAGCGTTGGGGAGGGGTACGGAAACACCATATATTTT